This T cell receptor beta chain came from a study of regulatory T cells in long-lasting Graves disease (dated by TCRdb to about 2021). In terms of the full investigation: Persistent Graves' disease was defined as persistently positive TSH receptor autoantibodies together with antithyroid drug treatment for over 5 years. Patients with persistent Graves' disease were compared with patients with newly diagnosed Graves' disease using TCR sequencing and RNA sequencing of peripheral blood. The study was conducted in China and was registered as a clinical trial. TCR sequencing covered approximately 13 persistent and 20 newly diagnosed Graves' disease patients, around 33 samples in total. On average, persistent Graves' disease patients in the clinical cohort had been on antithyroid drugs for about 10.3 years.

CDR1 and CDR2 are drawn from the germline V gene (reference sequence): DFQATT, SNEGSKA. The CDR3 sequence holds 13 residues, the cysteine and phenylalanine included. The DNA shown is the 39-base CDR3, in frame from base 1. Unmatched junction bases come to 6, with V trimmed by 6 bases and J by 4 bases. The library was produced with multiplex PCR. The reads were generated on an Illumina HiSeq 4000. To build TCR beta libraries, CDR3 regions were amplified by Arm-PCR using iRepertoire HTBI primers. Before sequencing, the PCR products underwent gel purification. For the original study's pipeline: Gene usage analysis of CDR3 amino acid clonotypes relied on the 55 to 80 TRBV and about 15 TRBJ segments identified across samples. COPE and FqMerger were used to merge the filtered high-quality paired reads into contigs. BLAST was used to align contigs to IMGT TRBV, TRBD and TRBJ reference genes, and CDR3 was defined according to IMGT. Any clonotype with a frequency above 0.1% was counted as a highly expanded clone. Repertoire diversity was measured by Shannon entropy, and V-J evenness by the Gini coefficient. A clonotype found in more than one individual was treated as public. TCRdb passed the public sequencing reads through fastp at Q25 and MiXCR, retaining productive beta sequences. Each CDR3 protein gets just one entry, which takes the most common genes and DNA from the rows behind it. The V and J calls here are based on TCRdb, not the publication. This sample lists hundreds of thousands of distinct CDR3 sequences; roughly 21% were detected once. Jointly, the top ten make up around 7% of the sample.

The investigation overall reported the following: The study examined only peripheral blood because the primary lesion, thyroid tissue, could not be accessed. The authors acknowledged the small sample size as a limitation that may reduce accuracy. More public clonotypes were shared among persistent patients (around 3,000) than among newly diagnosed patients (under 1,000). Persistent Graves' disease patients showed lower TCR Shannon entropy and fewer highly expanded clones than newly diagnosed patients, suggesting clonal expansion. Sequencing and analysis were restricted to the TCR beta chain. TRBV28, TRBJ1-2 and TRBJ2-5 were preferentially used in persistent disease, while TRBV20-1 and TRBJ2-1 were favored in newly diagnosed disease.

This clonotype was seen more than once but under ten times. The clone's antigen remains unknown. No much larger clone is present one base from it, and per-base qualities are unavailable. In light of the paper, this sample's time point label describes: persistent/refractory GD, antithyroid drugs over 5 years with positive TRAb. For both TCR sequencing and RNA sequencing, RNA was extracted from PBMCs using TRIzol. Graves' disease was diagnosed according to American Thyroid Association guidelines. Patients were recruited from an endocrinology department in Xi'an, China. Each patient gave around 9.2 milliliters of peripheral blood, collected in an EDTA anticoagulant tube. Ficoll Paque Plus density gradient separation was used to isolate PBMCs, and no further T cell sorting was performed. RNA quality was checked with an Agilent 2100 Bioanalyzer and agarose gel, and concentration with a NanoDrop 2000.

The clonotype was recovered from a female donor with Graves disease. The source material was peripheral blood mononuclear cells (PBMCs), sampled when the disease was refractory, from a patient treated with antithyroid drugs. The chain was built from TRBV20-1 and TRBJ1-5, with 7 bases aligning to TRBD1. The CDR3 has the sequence CSAKGTANQPQHF. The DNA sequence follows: TGCAGTGCCAAGGGGACAGCTAATCAGCCCCAGCATTTT.